The present TCR beta chain was sequenced within a study of blood T cell repertoires in COVID-19. Overall study: From the United States, Italy and Spain came samples of acute and convalescent COVID-19. Sources were T cells, B-cell-depleted T cells, or PBMCs; the material itself was cDNA or gDNA.

CDR1 is SGHNT and CDR2 is YYREEE in the germline V gene (reference sequence). With V trimmed by 0 bases and J by 5 bases, 6 bases remained unmatched. CDR3 length: 16 residues. The data were produced by immunoSEQ multiplex PCR, yet TCRdb's version contains in-frame clones alone and is incomplete. The data show about 70,000 clones, 70% to 75% seen once. The clonotype comes from a woman aged 70-85 years with acute or convalescent COVID-19. Specimen: peripheral blood. The gene calls are TRBV5-4 and TRBJ2-1; 9 bases align to TRBD2. This CDR3 is CASSLGGTSRNNEQFF. The CDR3 region has the DNA TGTGCCAGCAGCTTGGGGGGGACTAGCCGCAACAATGAGCAGTTCTTC.